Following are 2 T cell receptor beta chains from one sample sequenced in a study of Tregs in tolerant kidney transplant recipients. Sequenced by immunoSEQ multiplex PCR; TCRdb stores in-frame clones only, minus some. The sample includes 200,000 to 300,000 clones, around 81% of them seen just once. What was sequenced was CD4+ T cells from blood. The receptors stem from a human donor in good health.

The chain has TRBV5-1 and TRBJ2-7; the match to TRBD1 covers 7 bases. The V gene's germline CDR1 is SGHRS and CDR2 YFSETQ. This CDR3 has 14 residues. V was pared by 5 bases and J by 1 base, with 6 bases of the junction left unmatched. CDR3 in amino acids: CASRYGQESYEQYF. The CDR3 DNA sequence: TGCGCCAGCAGGTACGGACAGGAGTCCTACGAGCAGTACTTC.

CDR3 DNA sequence: TGTGCCAGCAGTAACCGGGACATCTCATCCTCCTACGAGCAGTACTTC. Encoded protein: CASSNRDISSSYEQYF. The genes are TRBV6-6 and TRBJ2-7, with D perhaps TRBD1 (6 bases). Per germline, CDR1 MNHNY and CDR2 SVGAGI (reference sequence). Trimming took 5 bases from V and 0 from J, leaving 17 bases between them. The CDR3 length is 16 residues.